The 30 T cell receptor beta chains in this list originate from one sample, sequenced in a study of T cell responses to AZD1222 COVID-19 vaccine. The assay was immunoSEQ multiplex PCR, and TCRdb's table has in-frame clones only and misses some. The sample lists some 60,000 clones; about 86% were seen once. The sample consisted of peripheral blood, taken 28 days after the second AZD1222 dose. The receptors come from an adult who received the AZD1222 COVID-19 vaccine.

The DNA of the CDR3 is TGTGCCAGCAGTTCCCCCAACACCGGGGAGCTGTTTTTT. It codes for CASSSPNTGELFF. The chain links TRBV28 to TRBJ2-2, with unresolved D. This CDR3 has 13 residues. Germline V gene data show CDR1 as MDHEN and CDR2 as SYDVKM. V gave up 4 bases and J gave up 2 bases, with 5 bases separating them.

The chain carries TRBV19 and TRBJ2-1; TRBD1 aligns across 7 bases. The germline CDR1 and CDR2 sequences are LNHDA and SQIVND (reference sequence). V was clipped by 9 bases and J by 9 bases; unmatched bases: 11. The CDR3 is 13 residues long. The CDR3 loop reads CASYGQVGSEQFF. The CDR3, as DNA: TGTGCCAGCTACGGACAGGTAGGGTCTGAGCAGTTCTTC.

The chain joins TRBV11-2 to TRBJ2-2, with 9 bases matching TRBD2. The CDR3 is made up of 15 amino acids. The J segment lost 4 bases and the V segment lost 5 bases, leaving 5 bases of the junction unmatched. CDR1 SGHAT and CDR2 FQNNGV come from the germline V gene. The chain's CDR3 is CASSVLAGSTGELFF. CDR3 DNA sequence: TGTGCCAGCAGCGTCCTAGCGGGATCCACCGGGGAGCTGTTTTTT.

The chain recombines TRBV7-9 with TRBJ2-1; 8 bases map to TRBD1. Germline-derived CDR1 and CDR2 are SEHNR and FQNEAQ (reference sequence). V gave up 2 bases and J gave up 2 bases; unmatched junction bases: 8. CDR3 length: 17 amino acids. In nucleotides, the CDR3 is TGTGCCAGCAGCTTACCCGGACAGGGAGTCCCCTACAATGAGCAGTTCTTC. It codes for CASSLPGQGVPYNEQFF.

The CDR3 DNA is TGTGCCAGCAGCCCGGGACAGGGAACCGAGCAGTACTTC. Protein product: CASSPGQGTEQYF. The V call is TRBV28, the J call TRBJ2-7; 9 bases match TRBD1. Per germline, CDR1 MDHEN and CDR2 SYDVKM. This CDR3 comprises 13 residues. The V and J ends lost 6 bases and 6 bases, in that order; junction bases with no gene match: 6.

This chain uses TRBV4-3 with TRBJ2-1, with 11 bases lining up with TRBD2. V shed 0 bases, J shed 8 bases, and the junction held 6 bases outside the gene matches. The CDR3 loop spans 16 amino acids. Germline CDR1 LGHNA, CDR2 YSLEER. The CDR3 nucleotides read TGCGCCAGCAGCCAAGATACTAGCGGGAGAGGAGATGAGCAGTTCTTC. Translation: CASSQDTSGRGDEQFF.

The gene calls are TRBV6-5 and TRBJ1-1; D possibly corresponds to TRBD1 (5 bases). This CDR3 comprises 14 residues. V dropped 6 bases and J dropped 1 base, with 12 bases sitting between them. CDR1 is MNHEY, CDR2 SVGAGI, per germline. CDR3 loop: CASSPGTGNTEAFF. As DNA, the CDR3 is TGTGCCAGCAGCCCCGGGACGGGGAACACTGAAGCTTTCTTT.

The CDR3 region is CSVREDTQYF. CDR3 coding DNA: TGCAGCGTGAGGGAAGATACGCAGTATTTT. V is TRBV29-1 and J is TRBJ2-3, with D possibly TRBD2 on 5 matching bases. CDR1 SQVTM and CDR2 ANQGSEA come from the germline V gene. This CDR3 is 10 amino acids long. Trimming took 6 bases from V and 5 from J, leaving 6 bases between them.

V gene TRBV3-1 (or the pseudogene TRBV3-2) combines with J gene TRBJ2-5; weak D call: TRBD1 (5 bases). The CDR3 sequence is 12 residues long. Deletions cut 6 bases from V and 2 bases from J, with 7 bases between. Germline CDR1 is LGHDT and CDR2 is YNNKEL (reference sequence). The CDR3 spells CASSRQQETQYF. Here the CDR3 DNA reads TGTGCCAGCAGTCGACAGCAAGAGACCCAGTACTTC.

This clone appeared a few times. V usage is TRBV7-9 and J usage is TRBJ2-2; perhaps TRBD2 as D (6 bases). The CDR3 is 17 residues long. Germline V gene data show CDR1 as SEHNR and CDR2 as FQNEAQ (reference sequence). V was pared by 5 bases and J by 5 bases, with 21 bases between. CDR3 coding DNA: TGTGCCAGCAGCCCCGAAGTTTGGGGGGTCGGGACCGGGGAGCTGTTTTTT. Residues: CASSPEVWGVGTGELFF.

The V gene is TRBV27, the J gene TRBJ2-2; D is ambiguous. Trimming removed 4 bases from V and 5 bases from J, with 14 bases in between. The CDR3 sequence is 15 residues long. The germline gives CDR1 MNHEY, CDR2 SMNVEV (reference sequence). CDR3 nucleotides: TGTGCCAGCAGTTCAGAGCTATCCGGGACCGGGGAGCTGTTTTTT. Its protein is CASSSELSGTGELFF.

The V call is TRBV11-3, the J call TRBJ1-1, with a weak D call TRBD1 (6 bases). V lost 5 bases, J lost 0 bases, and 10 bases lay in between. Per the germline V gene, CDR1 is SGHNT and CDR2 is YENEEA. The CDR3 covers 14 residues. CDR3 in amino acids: CASSKDRLNTEAFF. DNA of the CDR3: TGTGCCAGCAGCAAGGACAGACTGAACACTGAAGCTTTCTTT.

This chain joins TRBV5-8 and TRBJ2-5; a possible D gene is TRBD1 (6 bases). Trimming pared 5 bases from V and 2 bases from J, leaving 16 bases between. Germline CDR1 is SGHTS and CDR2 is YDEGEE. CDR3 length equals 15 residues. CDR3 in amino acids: CASRQDRTAQETQYF. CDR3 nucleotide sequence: TGTGCCAGCAGACAGGACCGGACAGCTCAAGAGACCCAGTACTTC.

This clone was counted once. This chain's CDR3 is CASSLDSGRYNEQFF. CDR3 sequence (DNA): TGTGCCAGCAGCTTAGATAGCGGGAGGTACAATGAGCAGTTCTTC. The chain couples TRBV7-9 to TRBJ2-1; 10 bases are shared with TRBD2. Germline V gives CDR1 SEHNR, CDR2 FQNEAQ (reference sequence). The V and J ends lost 1 base and 4 bases, in that order; junction bases with no gene match: 1. The CDR3 covers 15 residues.

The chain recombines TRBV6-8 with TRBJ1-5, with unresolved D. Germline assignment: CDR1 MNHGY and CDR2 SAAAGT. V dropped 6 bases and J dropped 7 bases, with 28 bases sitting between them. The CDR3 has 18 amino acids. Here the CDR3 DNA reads TGTGCCAGCAGCCACACCCGAAAGAAGGACGGGGTAGGGCAGCCCCAGCATTTT. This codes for CASSHTRKKDGVGQPQHF.

CDR3 region: CASSSGGLGYTF. CDR3 nucleotide sequence: TGTGCCAGCAGTTCGGGGGGGCTTGGCTACACCTTC. The chain recombines TRBV6-5 with TRBJ1-2, with D possibly being TRBD1 (6 bases). Germline loops: CDR1 MNHEY, CDR2 SVGAGI. The CDR3 covers 12 residues. Trimming left V 4 bases short and J 7 bases short, with 10 bases between.

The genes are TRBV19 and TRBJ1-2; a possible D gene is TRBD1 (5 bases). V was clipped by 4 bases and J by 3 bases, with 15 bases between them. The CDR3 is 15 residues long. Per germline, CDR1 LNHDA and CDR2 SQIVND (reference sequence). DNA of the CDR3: TGTGCCAGTAGTACCCGGGGCCCCGGGGACTATGGCTACACCTTC. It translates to CASSTRGPGDYGYTF.

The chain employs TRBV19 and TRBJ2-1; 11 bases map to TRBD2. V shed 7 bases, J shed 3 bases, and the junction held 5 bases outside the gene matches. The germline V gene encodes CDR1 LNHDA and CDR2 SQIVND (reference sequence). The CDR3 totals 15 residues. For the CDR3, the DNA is TGTGCCAGTATCGCCGGGACTAGCGGCTACAATGAGCAGTTCTTC. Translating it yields CASIAGTSGYNEQFF.

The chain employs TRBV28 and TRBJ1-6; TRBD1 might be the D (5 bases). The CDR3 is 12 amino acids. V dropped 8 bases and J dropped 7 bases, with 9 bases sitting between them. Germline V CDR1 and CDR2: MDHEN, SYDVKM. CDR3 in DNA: TGTGCCAGCGGGAGGGGAAATTCACCCCTCCACTTT. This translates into CASGRGNSPLHF. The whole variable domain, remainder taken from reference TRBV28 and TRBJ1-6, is DVKVTQSSRYLVKRTGEKVFLECVQDMDHENMFWYRQDPGLGLRLIYFSYDVKMKEKGDIPEGYSVSREKKERFSLILESASTNQTSMYLCASGRGNSPLHFGNGTRLTVT.

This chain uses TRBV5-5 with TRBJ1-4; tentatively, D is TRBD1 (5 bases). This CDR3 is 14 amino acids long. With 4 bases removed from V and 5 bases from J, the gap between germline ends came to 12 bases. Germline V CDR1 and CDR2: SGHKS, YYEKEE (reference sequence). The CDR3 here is CASSPEWGNEKLFF. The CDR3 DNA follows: TGTGCCAGCAGCCCGGAATGGGGGAATGAAAAACTGTTTTTT.

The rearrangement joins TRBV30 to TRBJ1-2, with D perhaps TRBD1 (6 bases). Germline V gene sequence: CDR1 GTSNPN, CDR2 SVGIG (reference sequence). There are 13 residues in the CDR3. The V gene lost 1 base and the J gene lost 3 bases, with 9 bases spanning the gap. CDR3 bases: TGTGCCTGGAGTGGCAAGGGGGACTATGGCTACACCTTC. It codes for CAWSGKGDYGYTF. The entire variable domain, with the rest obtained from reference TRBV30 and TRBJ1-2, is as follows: SQTIHQWPATLVQPVGSPLSLECTVEGTSNPNLYWYRQAAGRGLQLLFYSVGIGQISSEVPQNLSASRPQDRQFILSSKKLLLSDSGFYLCAWSGKGDYGYTFGSGTRLTVV.

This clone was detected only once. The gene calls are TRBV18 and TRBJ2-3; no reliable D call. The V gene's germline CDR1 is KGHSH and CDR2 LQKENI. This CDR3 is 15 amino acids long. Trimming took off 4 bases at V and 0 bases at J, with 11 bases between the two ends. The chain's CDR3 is CASSQRASSTDTQYF. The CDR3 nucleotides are TGTGCCAGCTCACAAAGGGCTTCTAGCACAGATACGCAGTATTTT.

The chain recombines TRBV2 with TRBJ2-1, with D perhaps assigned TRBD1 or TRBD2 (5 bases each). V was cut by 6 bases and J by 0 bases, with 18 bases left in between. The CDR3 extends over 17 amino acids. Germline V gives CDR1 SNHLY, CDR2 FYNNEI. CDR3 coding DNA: TGTGCCAGCAGCTCTGGGAGACAGTCCTCCTCCTACAATGAGCAGTTCTTC. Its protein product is CASSSGRQSSSYNEQFF.

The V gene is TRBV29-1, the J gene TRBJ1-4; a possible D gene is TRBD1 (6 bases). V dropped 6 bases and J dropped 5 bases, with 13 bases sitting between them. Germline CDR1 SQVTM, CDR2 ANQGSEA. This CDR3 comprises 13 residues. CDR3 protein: CSVPGEGNEKLFF. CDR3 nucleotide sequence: TGCAGCGTCCCAGGGGAAGGGAATGAAAAACTGTTTTTT.

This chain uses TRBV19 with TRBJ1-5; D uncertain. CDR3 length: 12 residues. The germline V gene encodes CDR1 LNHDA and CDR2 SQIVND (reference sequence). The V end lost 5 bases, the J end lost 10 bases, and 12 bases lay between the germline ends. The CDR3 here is CASSEDGGPQHF. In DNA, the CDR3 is TGTGCCAGTAGTGAGGACGGTGGTCCCCAGCATTTT.

Here the CDR3 reads CASSPIPTSGTKETQYF. The CDR3 nucleotides are TGTGCCAGCAGCCCAATACCGACTAGCGGGACCAAAGAGACCCAGTACTTC. The genes are TRBV9 and TRBJ2-5; 11 nucleotides align to TRBD2. CDR1 SGDLS and CDR2 YYNGEE come from the germline V gene. The CDR3 is 17 residues long. After removal of 4 bases from V and 3 bases from J, the junction contained 11 bases not matched to a gene.

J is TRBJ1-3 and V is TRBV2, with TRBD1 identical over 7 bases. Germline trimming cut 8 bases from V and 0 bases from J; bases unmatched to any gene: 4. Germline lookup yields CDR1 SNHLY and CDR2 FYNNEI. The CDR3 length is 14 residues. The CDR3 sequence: CASFRDSSGNTIYF. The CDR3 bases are TGTGCCAGCTTCCGGGACAGCTCTGGAAACACCATATATTTT.

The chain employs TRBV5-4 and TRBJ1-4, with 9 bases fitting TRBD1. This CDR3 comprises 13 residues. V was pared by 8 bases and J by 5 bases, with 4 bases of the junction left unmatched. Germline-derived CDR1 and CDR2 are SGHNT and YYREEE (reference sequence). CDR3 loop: CASTGTGNEKLFF. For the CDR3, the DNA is TGTGCCAGTACCGGGACAGGGAATGAAAAACTGTTTTTT.

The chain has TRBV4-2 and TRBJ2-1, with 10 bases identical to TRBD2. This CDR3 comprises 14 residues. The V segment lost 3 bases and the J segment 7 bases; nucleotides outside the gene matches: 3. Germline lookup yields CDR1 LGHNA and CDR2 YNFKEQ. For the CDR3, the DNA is TGTGCCAGCAGCCACACTAGCGGGGCTAATGAGCAGTTCTTC. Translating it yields CASSHTSGANEQFF.

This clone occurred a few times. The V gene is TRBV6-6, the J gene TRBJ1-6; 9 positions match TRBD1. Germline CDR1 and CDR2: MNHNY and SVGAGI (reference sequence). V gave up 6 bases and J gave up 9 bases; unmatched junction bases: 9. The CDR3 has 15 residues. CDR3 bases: TGTGCCAGCAGGGGCCGGGACAGGGATCTTTCACCCCTCCACTTT. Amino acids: CASRGRDRDLSPLHF.